The 24 T cell receptor beta chains reported below all come from one sample, sequenced in a study of cytomegalovirus exposure and HLA in healthy donors. Repertoires were generated with immunoSEQ multiplex PCR, while TCRdb's copy carries only in-frame clones and drops some. This sample yields about 130,000 clones, of which approximately 95% are seen a single time; about 1.7% belongs to the top ten. Sequencing was carried out using PBMCs. The receptor set was obtained from a man between 18 and 35 years old in good health and CMV-seronegative.

This clone was counted once. The chain joins TRBV13 to TRBJ1-1, with D possibly being TRBD1 (5 bases). CDR1 and CDR2 (germline): PRHDT, FYEKMQ (reference sequence). The CDR3 spans 14 residues. Deletions cut 5 bases from V and 0 bases from J, with 10 bases between. The CDR3 loop reads CASSGRQLNTEAFF. The CDR3 coding sequence is TGTGCCAGCAGCGGGCGACAGTTGAACACTGAAGCTTTCTTT.

This chain connects TRBV19 to TRBJ2-1; TRBD2 agrees at 10 bases. The CDR3 runs 15 residues. Germline V gene lookup returns CDR1 LNHDA and CDR2 SQIVND (reference sequence). V shed 5 bases and J 6 bases; nucleotides not matched to a gene: 7. The CDR3 sequence is CASSSLAGGRNEQFF. The CDR3 coding sequence is TGTGCCAGTAGTTCGTTAGCGGGAGGACGCAATGAGCAGTTCTTC.

The V and J genes are TRBV7-9 and TRBJ1-1, with D possibly being TRBD1 (5 bases). Looked up from germline, CDR1 is SEHNR and CDR2 is FQNEAQ (reference sequence). Deletions cut 7 bases from V and 4 bases from J, with 19 bases between. This CDR3 region has 15 residues. As DNA, the CDR3 is TGTGCCAGCATCCCAAGCGGGGCGTCAAGCACTGAAGCTTTCTTT. It codes for CASIPSGASSTEAFF.

Only one count was recorded for this clone. This chain joins TRBV9 and TRBJ1-1, with D possibly being TRBD1 (5 bases). The CDR3 loop spans 14 amino acids. Trimming took off 0 bases at V and 3 bases at J, with 9 bases between the two ends. Looked up from germline, CDR1 is SGDLS and CDR2 is YYNGEE. This CDR3 reads CASSVAEGHTEAFF. CDR3 bases: TGTGCCAGCAGCGTAGCGGAGGGGCACACTGAAGCTTTCTTT. Combining the CDR3 with reference TRBV9 and TRBJ1-1 gives the whole variable domain DSGVTQTPKHLITATGQRVTLRCSPRSGDLSVYWYQQSLDQGLQFLIQYYNGEERAKGNILERFSAQQFPDLHSELNLSSLELGDSALYFCASSVAEGHTEAFFGQGTRLTVV.

V is TRBV7-9 and J is TRBJ2-7; 7 positions agree with TRBD1. The CDR3 has 12 residues. In germline, CDR1 is SEHNR, CDR2 FQNEAQ (reference sequence). V shed 6 bases and J 9 bases; nucleotides not matched to a gene: 8. The CDR3 sequence is CASSFDRAVQYF. CDR3 bases: TGTGCCAGCAGTTTCGACAGGGCGGTGCAGTACTTC.

The rearrangement links TRBV30 to TRBJ2-3; possibly TRBD1 for D (6 bases). CDR1 and CDR2 from the germline V gene are GTSNPN and SVGIG (reference sequence). The CDR3 totals 15 residues. Trimming removed 2 bases from V and 2 bases from J, with 14 bases in between. CDR3 DNA: TGTGCCTGGAGTTATGGACAGTCGGACACAGATACGCAGTATTTT. This gives the protein CAWSYGQSDTDTQYF.

This clone occurred once. The J gene is TRBJ2-1, the V gene TRBV5-6, with 8 bases aligning to TRBD2. V lost 7 bases to trimming and J lost 6 bases; unmatched junction nucleotides: 18. The CDR3 has 17 amino acids. Germline lookup yields CDR1 SGHDT and CDR2 YYEEEE. CDR3 DNA sequence: TGTGCCAGCCGGAGCGGGAGCTACCTCATTCCCAGCAATGAGCAGTTCTTC. Protein: CASRSGSYLIPSNEQFF.

The chain has TRBV28 and TRBJ2-7; possible D gene TRBD2, 5 bases. The CDR3 covers 15 residues. V dropped 5 bases and J dropped 3 bases, with 17 bases sitting between them. Germline CDR1 MDHEN, CDR2 SYDVKM. The DNA of the CDR3 is TGTGCCAGCAGTACCCAAGGTGACGGGAACTACGAGCAGTACTTC. Its protein product is CASSTQGDGNYEQYF. Using reference TRBV28 and TRBJ2-7 for the parts outside the CDR3, the full variable domain is DVKVTQSSRYLVKRTGEKVFLECVQDMDHENMFWYRQDPGLGLRLIYFSYDVKMKEKGDIPEGYSVSREKKERFSLILESASTNQTSMYLCASSTQGDGNYEQYFGPGTRLTVT.

The CDR3, as DNA: TGTGCCAGCAGTTTTGCCGTACTCCCCTCTGGAAACACCATATATTTT. Its translation is CASSFAVLPSGNTIYF. The J gene is TRBJ1-3, the V gene TRBV5-6; D uncertain. Trimming removed 5 bases at V and 0 bases at J, with 15 bases between. The CDR3 is made up of 16 amino acids. The germline CDR1 and CDR2 sequences are SGHDT and YYEEEE.

V and J are TRBV28 and TRBJ2-5, with unresolved D. The germline gives CDR1 MDHEN, CDR2 SYDVKM. The CDR3 consists of 13 residues. V was shortened by 3 bases and J by 5 bases, with 10 bases between the two germline ends. The CDR3 nucleotides are TGTGCCAGCAGTTTTCTCACCCGGGAGACCCAGTACTTC. It translates to CASSFLTRETQYF.

This clone is a singleton in its sample. The chain is built from TRBV28 and TRBJ2-7; a possible D gene is TRBD1 (6 bases). Trimming pared 5 bases from V and 3 bases from J, leaving 14 bases between. The CDR3 sequence is 14 residues long. The V gene's germline CDR1 is MDHEN and CDR2 SYDVKM. The chain's CDR3 is CASSTPGEFYEQYF. The CDR3 bases are TGTGCCAGCAGTACACCAGGGGAGTTCTACGAGCAGTACTTC.

The chain carries TRBV6-5 and TRBJ2-1, with 8 bases that match TRBD1. Germline values: CDR1 MNHEY, CDR2 SVGAGI. The CDR3 extends over 15 amino acids. V shed 5 bases and J 2 bases; nucleotides not matched to a gene: 5. Written as DNA, the CDR3 is TGTGCCAGCAGTCCCGGACAGGGAGCCTACAATGAGCAGTTCTTC. Its protein is CASSPGQGAYNEQFF.

The gene calls are TRBV6-1 and TRBJ2-2, with 9 bases matching TRBD2. Looked up from germline, CDR1 is MNHNS and CDR2 is SASEGT. The ends lost 8 bases at V and 5 bases at J; junction bases unmatched: 6. This CDR3 spans 14 amino acids. Here the CDR3 reads CASYRGLATGELFF. The CDR3 DNA follows: TGTGCCAGCTACCGGGGACTAGCAACCGGGGAGCTGTTTTTT.

The V and J genes are TRBV7-8 and TRBJ2-5, with TRBD2 identical over 11 bases. With 4 bases clipped from V and 2 bases from J, the junction kept 3 bases outside the gene matches. CDR3 size: 15 residues. Germline CDR1 reads SGHVS; CDR2 reads FQNEAQ. The CDR3 nucleotides are TGTGCCAGCAGCTCGACTAGCGGGAAGCAAGAGACCCAGTACTTC. Amino acids: CASSSTSGKQETQYF.

The V and J genes are TRBV11-2 and TRBJ1-2; D uncertain. This CDR3 spans 12 amino acids. Germline lookup yields CDR1 SGHAT and CDR2 FQNNGV. V gave up 5 bases and J gave up 4 bases, with 8 bases separating them. CDR3 residues: CASSARSYGYTF. DNA of the CDR3: TGTGCCAGCAGCGCCCGGAGCTATGGCTACACCTTC.

The J gene is TRBJ2-1, the V gene TRBV27; 9 bases line up with TRBD2. Germline values: CDR1 MNHEY, CDR2 SMNVEV (reference sequence). The CDR3 totals 14 residues. Trimming at V came to 6 bases and at J to 4 bases, leaving 4 bases not matched to a gene. The CDR3 reads CASRPGLAYNEQFF. CDR3 bases: TGTGCCAGCAGGCCGGGACTAGCATACAATGAGCAGTTCTTC.

CDR3 DNA: TGTGCCAGCAGTTATTCGGGGGGATGGACCGGGGAGCTGTTTTTT. Its protein product is CASSYSGGWTGELFF. The gene calls are TRBV6-5 and TRBJ2-2; 7 bases agree with TRBD2. This CDR3 has 15 residues. V was clipped by 3 bases and J by 5 bases; unmatched bases: 6. The germline CDR1 and CDR2 sequences are MNHEY and SVGAGI.

The chain combines TRBV5-6 with TRBJ1-1, with TRBD1 identical over 9 bases. CDR3 size: 17 residues. The germline V gene encodes CDR1 SGHDT and CDR2 YYEEEE. Losses at the gene ends were 1 base for V and 2 bases for J; bases not matched to a gene: 9. This CDR3 is CASSLRTGGFRNTEAFF. As DNA, the CDR3 is TGTGCCAGCAGCTTGAGAACAGGGGGCTTCCGAAACACTGAAGCTTTCTTT. The entire variable domain, with the rest obtained from reference TRBV5-6 and TRBJ1-1, is as follows: DAGVTQSPTHLIKTRGQQVTLRCSPKSGHDTVSWYQQALGQGPQFIFQYYEEEERQRGNFPDRFSGHQFPNYSSELNVNALLLGDSALYLCASSLRTGGFRNTEAFFGQGTRLTVV.

The chain has TRBV5-6 and TRBJ1-5; TRBD1 is a possible D gene (6 bases). CDR3 length equals 13 residues. Trimming removed 2 bases at V and 8 bases at J, with 11 bases between. From germline, CDR1 is SGHDT and CDR2 YYEEEE. The CDR3 DNA reads as TGTGCCAGCAGCTTAGGGGGGGGCGAGCCCCAGCATTTT. This sequence encodes CASSLGGGEPQHF.

The chain uses TRBV28 and TRBJ2-3, with D unclear. V shed 5 bases and J shed 6 bases, with 18 bases lying between them. The CDR3 is made up of 15 amino acids. Germline CDR1 and CDR2: MDHEN and SYDVKM. The CDR3 DNA sequence: TGTGCCAGCAGTCTCTGGGCGTCCCCGCCGGATACGCAGTATTTT. It yields the protein CASSLWASPPDTQYF.

The count of this clone is one. CDR3 DNA sequence: TGTGCCAGCAGTCAGGGGCAGGGGCTGAACACTGAAGCTTTCTTT. Protein: CASSQGQGLNTEAFF. V usage is TRBV6-5 and J usage is TRBJ1-1; D is perhaps TRBD1 (6 bases). V was clipped by 5 bases and J by 0 bases, with 13 bases between them. Germline assignment: CDR1 MNHEY and CDR2 SVGAGI. The CDR3 extends over 15 amino acids.

This rearrangement joins TRBV29-1 to TRBJ1-2; D uncertain. The ends were cut back, 5 bases at V and 2 bases at J, with 12 bases in the middle. This CDR3 is built from 13 residues. Looked up from germline, CDR1 is SQVTM and CDR2 is ANQGSEA. The CDR3 DNA sequence: TGCAGCGTTCGATCCGAGGTAAACTATGGCTACACCTTC. Its protein is CSVRSEVNYGYTF.

This rearrangement joins TRBV7-2 to TRBJ2-7; 10 nucleotides line up with TRBD2. Germline V gene sequence: CDR1 SGHTA, CDR2 FQGNSA. The CDR3 contains 14 residues. With V trimmed by 3 bases and J by 2 bases, 1 base remained unmatched. The CDR3 spells CASSFTSGTYEQYF. In nucleotides, the CDR3 is TGTGCCAGCAGCTTTACTAGCGGGACCTACGAGCAGTACTTC.

The V call is TRBV30, the J call TRBJ2-2, with 8 bases matching TRBD1. The germline CDR1 and CDR2 sequences are GTSNPN and SVGIG (reference sequence). This CDR3 has 15 amino acids. Trimming cost V 4 bases and J 3 bases; bases outside gene matches: 7. CDR3: CAWNGVTGDTGELFF. In nucleotides, the CDR3 is TGTGCCTGGAATGGCGTGACAGGGGACACCGGGGAGCTGTTTTTT.